This is a list of T cell receptor beta chains from one sample in a study of shared clonotypes between healthy human individuals. Sequencing used immunoSEQ multiplex PCR; TCRdb keeps in-frame clones, though not all of them. The repertoire holds about 2.1 million clones, with 85% to 95% as singletons. The sample comprised naive CD8+ T cells from PBMCs. The receptors come from a man aged 18 to 29 in good health. Some clones in this sample may be carry-over from other donors' samples. Each CDR3 is given with its conserved first and last residue. The order of the fields is clone size, V gene, J gene, D gene, CDR3 protein, CDR3 DNA. The D gene is left open where the match is weak. Rows may omit the clone size; those that give it use once, few, many or a size class.

clone_size: -; v_call: TRBV11-2; j_call: TRBJ1-1; d_call: -; cdr3_aa: CASSLDQGFTEAFF; cdr3_nt: TGTGCCAGCAGCTTAGACCAGGGGTTCACTGAAGCTTTCTTT
clone_size: -; v_call: TRBV10-3; j_call: TRBJ2-1; d_call: TRBD2; cdr3_aa: CAISEFKAGGPGNEQFF; cdr3_nt: TGTGCCATCAGTGAGTTTAAGGCGGGAGGGCCTGGCAATGAGCAGTTCTTC
clone_size: -; v_call: TRBV27; j_call: TRBJ2-7; d_call: TRBD2; cdr3_aa: CASSQIGTSGFYEQYF; cdr3_nt: TGTGCCAGCAGTCAAATCGGGACTAGCGGTTTCTACGAGCAGTACTTC
clone_size: -; v_call: TRBV10-3; j_call: TRBJ2-7; d_call: -; cdr3_aa: CAISEGVGAHYEQYF; cdr3_nt: TGTGCCATCAGTGAGGGGGTGGGAGCTCACTACGAGCAGTACTTC
clone_size: -; v_call: TRBV5-4; j_call: TRBJ1-3; d_call: -; cdr3_aa: CASSLGEGNTIYF; cdr3_nt: TGTGCCAGCAGCTTGGGGGAGGGAAACACCATATATTTT
clone_size: -; v_call: TRBV9; j_call: TRBJ1-2; d_call: -; cdr3_aa: CASSVNRESGGYTF; cdr3_nt: TGTGCCAGCAGCGTAAACCGGGAATCGGGGGGCTACACCTTC
clone_size: -; v_call: TRBV10-3; j_call: TRBJ2-7; d_call: -; cdr3_aa: CAISEMDSGIYEQYF; cdr3_nt: TGTGCCATCAGTGAAATGGACAGCGGGATATACGAGCAGTACTTC
clone_size: -; v_call: TRBV25-1; j_call: TRBJ2-5; d_call: -; cdr3_aa: CASRGARTAQETQYF; cdr3_nt: TGTGCCAGCAGGGGCGCCAGGACGGCACAAGAGACCCAGTACTTC
clone_size: once; v_call: TRBV7-9; j_call: TRBJ1-2; d_call: TRBD1; cdr3_aa: CASGPDRVGGYTF; cdr3_nt: TGTGCCAGCGGACCCGACAGGGTTGGAGGCTACACCTTC
clone_size: few; v_call: TRBV27; j_call: TRBJ2-3; d_call: -; cdr3_aa: CASSLFFPDTQYF; cdr3_nt: TGTGCCAGCAGTTTATTCTTCCCAGATACGCAGTATTTT
clone_size: -; v_call: TRBV29-1; j_call: TRBJ1-1; d_call: TRBD1; cdr3_aa: CSVDTGTGEKAFF; cdr3_nt: TGCAGCGTCGACACCGGGACAGGGGAAAAAGCTTTCTTT
clone_size: -; v_call: TRBV7-9; j_call: TRBJ2-7; d_call: -; cdr3_aa: CASSLGVSEQYF; cdr3_nt: TGTGCCAGCAGCTTAGGGGTGTCCGAGCAGTACTTC
clone_size: few; v_call: TRBV27; j_call: TRBJ2-1; d_call: TRBD2; cdr3_aa: CASSLSGRAAIEQFF; cdr3_nt: TGTGCCAGCAGTTTGAGCGGGAGGGCAGCTATTGAGCAGTTCTTC
clone_size: once; v_call: TRBV25-1; j_call: TRBJ2-1; d_call: -; cdr3_aa: CASSNPEQFF; cdr3_nt: TGTGCCAGCAGTAACCCCGAGCAGTTCTTC
clone_size: -; v_call: TRBV28; j_call: TRBJ2-4; d_call: -; cdr3_aa: CASQGRQLAKNIQYF; cdr3_nt: TGTGCCAGCCAAGGGCGGCAGCTAGCCAAAAACATTCAGTACTTC
clone_size: -; v_call: TRBV28; j_call: TRBJ1-2; d_call: TRBD1; cdr3_aa: CASGSDRETRRLYGYTF; cdr3_nt: TGTGCCAGCGGGTCGGACAGGGAGACCCGTCGGCTCTATGGCTACACCTTC
clone_size: -; v_call: TRBV7-3; j_call: TRBJ1-3; d_call: -; cdr3_aa: CASSPDGRYDSGNTIYF; cdr3_nt: TGTGCCAGCAGCCCTGATGGGCGGTATGACTCTGGAAACACCATATATTTT
clone_size: -; v_call: TRBV28; j_call: TRBJ1-1; d_call: -; cdr3_aa: CASSLTLQGHTEAFF; cdr3_nt: TGTGCCAGCAGTTTAACACTCCAGGGACACACTGAAGCTTTCTTT